The subject of this entry is one T cell receptor beta chain. Its target is not known. This specimen belongs to a study of cytotoxic CD8 clonotypes in ibrutinib-treated CLL. Turning to the study itself: The study included 11 to 12 relapsed/refractory and roughly 15 treatment-naive patients; about 17 had IGHV unmutated disease.

Study-wide findings and caveats: Age-matched healthy donor levels were exceeded by baseline clonality, which tracked circulating CD8+ T-cell counts.

Sequenced by immunoSEQ multiplex PCR; TCRdb stores in-frame clones only, minus some. The data show fewer than 50,000 clones, nearly 70% seen once. Germline trimming cut 4 bases from V and 13 bases from J; bases unmatched to any gene: 5. This CDR3 has 13 amino acids. Per germline, CDR1 WSHSY and CDR2 SAAADI. The chain joins TRBV10-2 to TRBJ1-6, with TRBD1 matching 9 bases. Here the sequenced sample was PBMCs, taken after 12 months of ibrutinib treatment. This receptor was identified in a human donor with chronic lymphocytic leukemia. The CDR3 spells CASSAGTGLPLHF. CDR3 coding DNA: TGCGCCAGCAGTGCCGGGACAGGGTTGCCCCTCCACTTT.